The T cell receptor (beta chain) described here comes from a study of control samples from healthy donors and cancer patients. Assay: immunoSEQ multiplex PCR; the TCRdb copy retains only in-frame clones and omits some. The table includes some 120,000 clones, roughly 84% detected once. Germline V lookup: CDR1 SGDLS, CDR2 YYNGEE. The CDR3 covers 14 residues. The ends were cut back, 4 bases at V and 7 bases at J, with 17 bases in the middle. Sequencing was performed on blood. The sequence was obtained from a man aged 35 to 55 in good health. The V gene is TRBV9, the J gene TRBJ1-2; D might be TRBD1 (5 bases). The DNA for the CDR3 is TGTGCCAGCAGCTCCGGGACTCCCGCTGGTGGCTACACCTTC. Its translation: CASSSGTPAGGYTF.